Included here is one TCR beta chain sequence, with context. With iRepertoire HTBI primers and Arm-PCR of CDR3 regions, TCR beta libraries were built. TCRdb re-analysed the multiplex PCR reads in MiXCR, keeping a single row per CDR3 protein. The repertoire holds roughly 700,000 distinct CDR3 sequences, with around 30% as singletons. The ends were cut back, 2 bases at V and 8 bases at J, with 15 bases in the middle. The CDR3 totals 13 residues. Germline CDR1 GTSNPN, CDR2 SVGIG (reference sequence). This record belongs to a study of regulatory T cells in long-lasting Graves disease. Sample time point: persistent/refractory GD, antithyroid drugs over 5 years with positive TRAb. The TCR library was made from RNA extracted from PBMCs.

This sequence was found in a female donor with Graves disease. The sequencing here drew on peripheral blood mononuclear cells (PBMCs), taken when the disease was refractory, from a patient treated with antithyroid drugs. The V call is TRBV30, the J call TRBJ1-2; no reliable D call. Here the CDR3 DNA reads TGTGCCTGGAGTCCTCCCCAGCCACTGGGCTACACCTTC. Amino acid sequence: CAWSPPQPLGYTF.